These T cell receptor beta chains were read from a single sample in a study of blood T cell repertoires in COVID-19. Sequencing used immunoSEQ multiplex PCR; TCRdb keeps in-frame clones, though not all of them. Seen here are roughly 120,000 clones, around 88% observed once, and the top ten hold 0.88%. Sequenced material: peripheral blood. The origin of the receptors is a woman in her forties or fifties with active or convalescent COVID-19. Both conserved end residues are part of each CDR3. D genes are given only for firm matches. Size values are once, few and many counts, or a class for expanded clones, and some rows have none.

d_gene,j_gene,v_gene,abundance,CDR3aa,CDR3nt
TRBD2,TRBJ2-2,TRBV7-3,-,CASSGGGRATGELFF,TGTGCCAGCAGCGGAGGCGGGAGGGCAACCGGGGAGCTGTTTTTT
-,TRBJ2-3,TRBV30,-,CAWRFGTGVADTQYF,TGTGCCTGGAGATTTGGTACGGGAGTGGCAGATACGCAGTATTTT
TRBD2,TRBJ2-7,TRBV4-3,-,CASSQDVRTSGRPYEQYF,TGCGCCAGCAGCCAAGATGTTAGAACTAGCGGGAGGCCTTACGAGCAGTACTTC
-,TRBJ1-5,TRBV3-1/TRBV3-2,-,CASSQEGLTHQPQHF,TGTGCCAGCAGCCAAGAGGGCCTAACTCATCAGCCCCAGCATTTT
-,TRBJ1-1,TRBV20-1,few,CSASGYEAFF,TGCAGTGCTTCAGGTTATGAAGCTTTCTTT
TRBD1,TRBJ1-2,TRBV12-3/TRBV12-4,-,CASSLGRGYGYTF,TGTGCCAGCAGTTTAGGCAGGGGGTATGGCTACACCTTC
TRBD1,TRBJ2-2,TRBV5-1,-,CASSRDRDYAGELFF,TGCGCCAGCAGCCGCGACAGGGATTACGCCGGGGAGCTGTTTTTT
-,TRBJ1-1,TRBV2,-,CASMGGPIETEAFF,TGTGCCAGCATGGGGGGGCCTATAGAAACTGAAGCTTTCTTT
-,TRBJ2-7,TRBV28,-,CASSLGRDLGSGQYF,TGTGCCAGCAGTTTAGGCCGGGACTTGGGTTCAGGGCAGTACTTC
-,TRBJ1-2,TRBV12-3/TRBV12-4,-,CASSFRPNYGYTF,TGTGCCAGCAGTTTCCGTCCTAACTATGGCTACACCTTC
TRBD1,TRBJ1-2,TRBV2,-,CASRQDRGFYTF,TGTGCCAGCAGGCAGGACAGGGGCTTCTACACCTTC
-,TRBJ1-2,TRBV27,-,CASSLTPTWGDGYTF,TGTGCCAGCAGTTTAACCCCTACATGGGGAGATGGCTACACCTTC
TRBD1,TRBJ1-1,TRBV4-3,-,CASSVSGTGTEAFF,TGCGCCAGCAGCGTCTCCGGGACAGGTACTGAAGCTTTCTTT
-,TRBJ2-3,TRBV7-2,-,CASSPTGGTDTQYF,TGTGCCAGCAGTCCTACGGGGGGCACAGATACGCAGTATTTT
-,TRBJ1-1,TRBV4-1,-,CASSQGRTANTEAFF,TGCGCCAGCAGCCAGGGGCGGACAGCTAACACTGAAGCTTTCTTT
-,TRBJ1-1,TRBV6-5,-,CASSLHQNTEAFF,TGTGCCAGCAGTTTACACCAGAACACTGAAGCTTTCTTT
-,TRBJ1-2,TRBV6-5,few,CASSYSPRDYGYTF,TGTGCCAGCAGTTACTCTCCCAGGGACTATGGCTACACCTTC
TRBD1,TRBJ1-5,TRBV28,once,CASSFQGASQPQHF,TGTGCCAGCAGTTTCCAGGGGGCCAGTCAGCCCCAGCATTTT
TRBD1,TRBJ1-1,TRBV6-4,-,CASSDSGRGETEAFF,TGTGCCAGCAGTGACTCGGGCAGGGGGGAAACTGAAGCTTTCTTT
TRBD1,TRBJ1-2,TRBV5-8,-,CASSSRTGNYGYTF,TGTGCCAGCAGCTCCCGGACAGGGAACTATGGCTACACCTTC
-,TRBJ1-1,TRBV18,-,CASSPRTVHDGAFF,TGTGCCAGCTCACCGCGGACAGTACATGATGGGGCTTTCTTT
TRBD2,TRBJ2-7,TRBV7-2,-,CASSFSGRAYEQYF,TGTGCCAGCAGCTTTAGCGGGAGGGCCTACGAGCAGTACTTC
-,TRBJ1-5,TRBV18,-,CASSTGPNQPQHF,TGTGCCAGCTCAACAGGACCGAATCAGCCCCAGCATTTT
-,TRBJ2-1,TRBV2,-,CASSRGLFNEQFF,TGTGCCAGCAGCCGAGGACTTTTTAATGAGCAGTTCTTC
-,TRBJ2-2,TRBV25-1,-,CASSGTKLRTGELFF,TGTGCCAGCAGTGGGACAAAGCTGAGGACCGGGGAGCTGTTTTTT
TRBD2,TRBJ2-3,TRBV6-5,-,CASSPLAENTDTQYF,TGTGCCAGCAGCCCACTAGCGGAGAACACAGATACGCAGTATTTT